This T cell receptor beta chain originates from a study of shared clonotypes between healthy human individuals. The table came from immunoSEQ multiplex PCR; TCRdb's copy has only in-frame clones and leaves some out. The repertoire holds fewer than 700,000 clones, approximately 95% seen once, with over 0.09% in the top ten. Germline CDR1 MGHRA, CDR2 YSYEKL. The germline V and J ends were trimmed by 4 bases and 0 bases, with 16 bases remaining between them. The CDR3 contains 16 residues. Notes on this clone: Its antigen is undetermined.

Study-wide points: Compared with memory subsets, naive subsets generally had larger estimated richness.

Positive CCR7 selection of CD45RO-negative cells yielded the naive CD8 cells, and terminally differentiated effector memory CD45RA+ cells were excluded. The sample was naive CD8+ T cells sorted from blood. V usage is TRBV4-1 and J usage is TRBJ2-7; D is uncertain. This TCR derives from a woman aged 30 to 39 in good health. This CDR3 reads CASSPGTAASSYEQYF. The CDR3 coding sequence is TGCGCCAGCAGCCCCGGTACGGCGGCTAGCTCCTACGAGCAGTACTTC.